The clone carrying this T cell receptor beta chain was recorded a few times. The sample comes from a study of cytomegalovirus exposure and HLA in healthy donors. The PCR contained 60 Vbeta and 13 Jbeta primers. Assay used: immunoSEQ multiplex PCR; TCRdb lists only in-frame clones, some missing. The sample carries around 210,000 clones, 85% recorded once. CDR1 and CDR2 (germline): LNHDA, SQIVND (reference sequence). V dropped 6 bases and J dropped 10; count of bases not matched to a gene: 9. This CDR3 comprises 15 residues. This chain connects TRBV19 to TRBJ1-6, with 10 bases matching TRBD1. What was sequenced was PBMCs. This receptor was identified in a girl under 10 years old in good health and CMV-seronegative. CDR3 coding DNA: TGTGCCAGTAGAGACAGGGGGCTTGGGGGATCACCCCTCCACTTT. It specifies CASRDRGLGGSPLHF.